The present T cell receptor (beta chain) was sequenced within a study of cytomegalovirus exposure and HLA in healthy donors. Overall study results and limits: A previous analysis found most TCR beta V segments productive roughly 87% or roughly 30% of the time. There were some public TCRs occurring in many donors, but most TCR sequences were rare.

A remark on this clone: What it recognizes is unknown.

Primers included in the PCR were 60 Vbeta and 13 Jbeta primers. Produced via immunoSEQ multiplex PCR; TCRdb's table is partial and in-frame only. Recorded here are some 120,000 clones; the top ten clones represent roughly 2%. CDR1 SEHNR and CDR2 FQNEAQ come from the germline V gene (reference sequence). V shed 5 bases, J shed 2 bases, and the junction held 5 bases outside the gene matches. The length of the CDR3 is 15 residues. Donors likely had unrecorded immune exposures despite being nominally healthy when sampled. The sample consisted of PBMCs. This TCR came from a woman in her sixties or seventies in good health and CMV-seronegative. The genes are TRBV7-9 and TRBJ1-5; TRBD1 agrees at 8 bases. The CDR3 sequence is CASSPGGAGNQPQHF. CDR3 DNA: TGTGCCAGCAGCCCAGGGGGCGCGGGCAATCAGCCCCAGCATTTT. The full variable domain, its missing parts supplied by reference TRBV7-9 and TRBJ1-5, is DTGVSQNPRHKITKRGQNVTFRCDPISEHNRLYWYRQTLGQGPEFLTYFQNEAQLEKSRLLSDRFSAERPKGSFSTLEIQRTEQGDSAMYLCASSPGGAGNQPQHFGDGTRLSIL.